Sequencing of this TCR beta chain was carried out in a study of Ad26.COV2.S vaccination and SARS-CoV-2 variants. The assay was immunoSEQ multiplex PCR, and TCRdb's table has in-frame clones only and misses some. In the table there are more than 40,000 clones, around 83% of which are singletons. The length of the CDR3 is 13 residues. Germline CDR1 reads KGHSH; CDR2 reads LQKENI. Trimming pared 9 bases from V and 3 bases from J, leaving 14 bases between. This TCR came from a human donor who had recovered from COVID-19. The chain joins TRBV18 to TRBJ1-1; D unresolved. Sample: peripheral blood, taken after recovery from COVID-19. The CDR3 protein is CASKTAEDTEAFF. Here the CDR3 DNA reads TGTGCCAGTAAAACGGCGGAGGACACTGAAGCTTTCTTT.